The 10 T cell receptor beta chains reported below all come from one sample, sequenced in a study of Ad26.COV2.S vaccination and SARS-CoV-2 variants. Specified treatment: approximately 18 received Ad26.COV2.S at low or high dose, single or two shots; 5 received placebo; per-sample allocation not given. Sample collection was performed on day 63 after the first vaccine or placebo injection. The repertoire was sequenced with immunoSEQ multiplex PCR; TCRdb's copy has only in-frame clones and lacks some. The sample contains about 350,000 clones, about 88% of which appear only once. The source material was peripheral blood, sampled in a trial of Ad26.COV2.S vaccine versus placebo. These receptors were taken from a person between 18 and 60 years old who received the Ad26.COV2.S COVID-19 vaccine or a placebo.

The CDR3: CASSPREETQYF. In DNA, the CDR3 is TGTGCCAGCAGCCCTAGAGAAGAGACCCAGTACTTC. The J gene is TRBJ2-5, the V gene TRBV12-3 or TRBV12-4; no clear D. V was cut by 6 bases and J by 3 bases, with 8 bases left in between. This CDR3 spans 12 amino acids.

The chain employs TRBV19 and TRBJ2-1; TRBD1 might be the D (6 bases). The V end lost 2 bases, the J end lost 6 bases, and 11 bases lay between the germline ends. The CDR3 covers 14 residues. Germline assignment: CDR1 LNHDA and CDR2 SQIVND (reference sequence). CDR3 region: CASSIMPGVNEQFF. The CDR3 nucleotides are TGTGCCAGTAGTATAATGCCAGGGGTCAATGAGCAGTTCTTC.

The rearrangement links TRBV4-2 to TRBJ2-2; unclear D gene. Germline lookup yields CDR1 LGHNA and CDR2 YNFKEQ. The CDR3 runs 16 residues. The V gene lost 4 bases and the J gene lost 2 bases, with 14 bases spanning the gap. The CDR3 region is CASSLEKARNTGELFF. The DNA of the CDR3 is TGTGCCAGCAGCCTGGAAAAAGCTCGAAACACCGGGGAGCTGTTTTTT.

This chain connects TRBV6-2 or TRBV6-3 to TRBJ1-2; D remains unclear. Trimming shortened V by 4 bases and J by 6 bases, and 9 bases separated the two germline ends. Germline CDR1 reads MNHEY; CDR2 reads SVGEGT. CDR3 length: 12 residues. CDR3 nucleotide sequence: TGTGCCAGCAGTTTGATCCAGAATGGCTACACCTTC. Its protein product is CASSLIQNGYTF.

The rearrangement uses TRBV29-1 and TRBJ1-4; tentative D call: TRBD1 (5 bases). The germline V and J ends were trimmed by 7 bases and 7 bases, with 19 bases remaining between them. Germline V gene sequence: CDR1 SQVTM, CDR2 ANQGSEA. The CDR3 sequence is 14 residues long. In DNA, the CDR3 is TGCAGCGCCGGAGGGGCAGGGAGCGGTGAAAAACTGTTTTTT. Protein sequence: CSAGGAGSGEKLFF.

This chain links TRBV6-5 with TRBJ1-2, with D hard to call. Germline V CDR1 and CDR2: MNHEY, SVGAGI. The CDR3 totals 12 residues. The V and J ends lost 8 bases and 5 bases respectively, with 12 bases between them. The CDR3 spells CASGFPGYGYTF. The CDR3 bases are TGTGCCAGCGGATTTCCAGGATATGGCTACACCTTC.

The chain has TRBV5-1 and TRBJ2-5, with D possibly TRBD1 on 5 matching bases. Germline CDR1 is SGHRS and CDR2 is YFSETQ. V gave up 7 bases and J gave up 1 base, with 14 bases separating them. This CDR3 contains 14 residues. For the CDR3, the DNA is TGCGCCAGCTGCACAGGCCTCTTCCAAGAGACCCAGTACTTC. This encodes CASCTGLFQETQYF.

CDR3: CASSKGAEAFF. In nucleotides, the CDR3 is TGTGCCAGCAGTAAAGGAGCTGAAGCTTTCTTT. The rearrangement uses TRBV7-9 and TRBJ1-1; unclear D gene. The CDR3 loop spans 11 amino acids. From germline, CDR1 is SEHNR and CDR2 FQNEAQ (reference sequence). The germline V and J ends were trimmed by 6 bases and 6 bases, with 8 bases remaining between them.

The CDR3 DNA sequence: TGTGCCAGCAGTTATCGCCCCTCTGGGGGGTTAAGCACAGATACGCAGTATTTT. This translates into CASSYRPSGGLSTDTQYF. The chain employs TRBV6-2 or TRBV6-3 and TRBJ2-3, with a weak D call TRBD2 (6 bases). CDR3 length: 18 residues. Germline values: CDR1 MNHEY, CDR2 SVGEGT. V lost 3 bases and J lost 0, with 19 bases in between.

This chain links TRBV6-2 or TRBV6-3 with TRBJ1-1, with D possibly being TRBD1 (5 bases). Trimming pared 7 bases from V and 1 base from J, leaving 13 bases between. Germline-derived CDR1 and CDR2 are MNHEY and SVGEGT. The CDR3 consists of 14 residues. The CDR3 DNA reads as TGTGCCAGCACCCCGGGACTTTGGAACACTGAAGCTTTCTTT. Translated: CASTPGLWNTEAFF.